The 7 T cell receptor beta chains below come from one sample, sequenced in a study of T cell responses to AZD1222 COVID-19 vaccine. The method was immunoSEQ multiplex PCR; TCRdb's version includes in-frame clones alone and lacks a portion of them. The sample lists around 100,000 clones, about 90% seen once, with 4% to 4.5% in the top ten. The material sequenced was peripheral blood, taken on day 0 of MenACWY control vaccination. The receptor set was obtained from an adult in good health.

In its sample, this clone is medium-sized (0.01 to 0.1%). The chain joins TRBV10-1 to TRBJ2-5; D is possibly TRBD1 (6 bases). The CDR3 covers 13 residues. Deletions cut 4 bases from V and 2 bases from J, with 8 bases between. Germline V CDR1 and CDR2: WNHNN, SYGVQD (reference sequence). The CDR3 DNA sequence: TGCGCCAGCAGTGGGGACAATCAAGAGACCCAGTACTTC. Its translation: CASSGDNQETQYF.

This clone appeared once. The chain combines TRBV5-4 with TRBJ1-1, with TRBD1 matching over 9 bases. The CDR3 totals 15 residues. Trimming took 4 bases from V and 4 from J; bases not matched to a gene: 8. Germline-derived CDR1 and CDR2 are SGHNT and YYREEE (reference sequence). The CDR3 is CASSQTGGKVTEAFF. The CDR3 nucleotides read TGTGCCAGCAGCCAGACAGGGGGGAAGGTCACTGAAGCTTTCTTT.

The chain carries TRBV7-2 and TRBJ1-3; perhaps TRBD1 as D (5 bases). The CDR3 has 16 amino acids. Germline CDR1 is SGHTA and CDR2 is FQGNSA. Trimming shortened V by 5 bases and J by 8 bases, and 22 bases separated the two germline ends. The DNA for the CDR3 is TGTGCCAGCAGCGTCAAAGCCGGGACCCCTGAGTACACCATATATTTT. Translated: CASSVKAGTPEYTIYF. Full variable domain (remainder filled in from reference TRBV7-2 and TRBJ1-3): GAGVSQSPSNKVTEKGKDVELRCDPISGHTALYWYRQSLGQGLEFLIYFQGNSAPDKSGLPSDRFSAERTGGSVSTLTIQRTQQEDSAVYLCASSVKAGTPEYTIYFGEGSWLTVV.

The chain carries TRBV5-1 and TRBJ2-1; weak D call: TRBD2 (5 bases). CDR3 length: 15 residues. The V gene lost 3 bases and the J gene lost 10 bases, with 20 bases spanning the gap. Germline CDR1 is SGHRS and CDR2 is YFSETQ. The CDR3 nucleotides read TGCGCCAGCAGCTGGAGGACCCCCCCACAATGGGAGCAGTTCTTC. Amino acid sequence: CASSWRTPPQWEQFF.

The V gene is TRBV2, the J gene TRBJ2-3, with 7 bases fitting TRBD2. The length of the CDR3 is 14 residues. Germline V lookup: CDR1 SNHLY, CDR2 FYNNEI. V dropped 5 bases and J dropped 5; count of bases not matched to a gene: 7. This chain's CDR3 is CASSPGRGRDTQYF. CDR3 sequence (DNA): TGTGCCAGCAGTCCGGGGAGGGGTAGAGATACGCAGTATTTT.

CDR3 amino acids: CASSVGQGNTGELFF. The DNA for the CDR3 is TGTGCCAGCAGCGTAGGACAGGGCAACACCGGGGAGCTGTTTTTT. This chain uses TRBV9 with TRBJ2-2, with 7 bases lining up with TRBD1. Per the germline V gene, CDR1 is SGDLS and CDR2 is YYNGEE. The length of the CDR3 is 15 residues. V shed 0 bases, J shed 2 bases, and the junction held 1 base outside the gene matches.

This clone was picked up one time. V usage is TRBV28 and J usage is TRBJ2-7, with 7 nucleotides matching TRBD2. This CDR3 has 15 residues. Germline assignment: CDR1 MDHEN and CDR2 SYDVKM. V shed 6 bases, J shed 2 bases, and the junction held 10 bases outside the gene matches. CDR3 protein: CASSYLGGDAYEQYF. DNA of the CDR3: TGTGCCAGCAGCTACTTGGGAGGGGACGCCTACGAGCAGTACTTC.